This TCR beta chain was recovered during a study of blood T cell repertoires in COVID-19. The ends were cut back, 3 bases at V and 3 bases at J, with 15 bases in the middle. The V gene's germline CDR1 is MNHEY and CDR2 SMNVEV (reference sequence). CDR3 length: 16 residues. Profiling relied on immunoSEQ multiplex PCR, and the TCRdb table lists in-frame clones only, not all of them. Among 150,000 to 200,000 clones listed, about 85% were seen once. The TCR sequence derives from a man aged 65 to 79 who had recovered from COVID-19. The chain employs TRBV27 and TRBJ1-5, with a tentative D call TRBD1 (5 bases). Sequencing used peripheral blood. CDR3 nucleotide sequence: TGTGCCAGCAGTTTCCTGTCAGACAGACCCAATCAGCCCCAGCATTTT. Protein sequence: CASSFLSDRPNQPQHF.